The sample holds a few counts of the clone carrying this T cell receptor beta chain. The antigen is unknown. CDR1 and CDR2 (germline): SGHRS, YFSETQ. There are 18 residues in the CDR3. V lost 3 bases and J 5 bases, leaving 23 bases between the germline ends. This specimen belongs to a study of identical twins. Study-wide results and limits: Out-of-frame alpha sequences common to twins exhibited an excess of low generation probability. In zero-insertion analyses, partial confounding could arise from invariant MAIT and iNKT cells. Memory repertoires lacked the insertion deficit that abundant cord blood beta clonotypes showed.

Via MiXCR, TCRdb re-called the 5' RACE reads, giving one row per CDR3 protein. This table holds a few hundred thousand distinct CDR3 sequences, more than 9% found once. This sample also belongs to another study, concerning yellow fever vaccine responses in identical twins.

Sequenced sample: PBMCs. V usage is TRBV5-1 and J usage is TRBJ2-2, with D perhaps given as TRBD1 or TRBD2 (7 bases each). This clonotype originated in a woman under 30 in good health. The DNA for the CDR3 is TGCGCCAGCAGCTCATTTCGACTGACAGGGAGGGAGACCGGGGAGCTGTTTTTT. Translation gives CASSSFRLTGRETGELFF.